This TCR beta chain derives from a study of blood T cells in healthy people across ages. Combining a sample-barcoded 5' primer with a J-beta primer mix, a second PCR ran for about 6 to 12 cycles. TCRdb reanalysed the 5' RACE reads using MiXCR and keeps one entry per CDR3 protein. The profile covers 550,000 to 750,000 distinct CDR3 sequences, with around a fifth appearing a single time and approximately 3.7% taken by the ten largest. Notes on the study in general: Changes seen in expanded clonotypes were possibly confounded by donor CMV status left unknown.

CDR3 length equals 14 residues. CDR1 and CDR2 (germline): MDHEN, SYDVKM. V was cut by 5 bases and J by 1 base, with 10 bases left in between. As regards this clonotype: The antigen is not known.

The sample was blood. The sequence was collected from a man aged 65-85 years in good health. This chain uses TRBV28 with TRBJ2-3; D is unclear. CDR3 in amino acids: CASSPTDGTDTQYF. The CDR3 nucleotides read TGTGCCAGCAGTCCGACGGACGGCACAGATACGCAGTATTTT.